Shown below are 2 T cell receptor beta chains from a single sample sequenced in a study of T cells after posttransplantation cyclophosphamide. The data were produced by immunoSEQ multiplex PCR, yet TCRdb's version contains in-frame clones alone and is incomplete. The sample comprises 2,500 to 3,000 clones, approximately 79% of which are singletons, and 35% rests with the top ten. Treatment was busulfan-fludarabine conditioning, a marrow graft, and cyclophosphamide on days +3 and +4. Sequenced material: PBMCs, taken after allogeneic stem cell transplant with posttransplant cyclophosphamide. These receptors originate from a female patient between 50 and 59 years old who received an allogeneic stem cell transplant from a related donor, was CMV-positive, and had no GVHD. Some T cells may arise from the graft donor.

This clone ranks as large. The chain joins TRBV13 to TRBJ2-7; 8 positions match TRBD1. The ends lost 5 bases at V and 0 bases at J; junction bases unmatched: 6. CDR1 and CDR2 from the germline V gene are PRHDT and FYEKMQ (reference sequence). This CDR3 has 15 residues. For the CDR3, the DNA is TGTGCCAGCAGCGAAGGGGGGACAGGCTCCTACGAGCAGTACTTC. Translating gives CASSEGGTGSYEQYF.

V usage is TRBV28 and J usage is TRBJ2-1, with 12 positions matching TRBD2. There are 15 residues in the CDR3. The V segment lost 6 bases and the J segment 7 bases; nucleotides outside the gene matches: 7. The germline V gene encodes CDR1 MDHEN and CDR2 SYDVKM. As DNA, the CDR3 is TGTGCCAGCAGCTCCCTAGCGGGAGGGCCGAATGAGCAGTTCTTC. Protein product: CASSSLAGGPNEQFF.